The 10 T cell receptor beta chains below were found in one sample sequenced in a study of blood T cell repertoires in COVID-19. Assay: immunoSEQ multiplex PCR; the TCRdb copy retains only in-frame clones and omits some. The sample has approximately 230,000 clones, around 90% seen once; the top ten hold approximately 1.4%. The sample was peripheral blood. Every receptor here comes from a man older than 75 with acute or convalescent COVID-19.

The CDR3 nucleotides are TGCGCCAGCAGCCAGACAGGAGTACGGGAGCAGTACTTC. Its translation is CASSQTGVREQYF. The chain is built from TRBV4-3 and TRBJ2-7; D might be TRBD1 (6 bases). Germline V gene data show CDR1 as LGHNA and CDR2 as YSLEER. The germline V and J ends were trimmed by 3 bases and 7 bases, with 13 bases remaining between them. The CDR3 is 13 residues long.

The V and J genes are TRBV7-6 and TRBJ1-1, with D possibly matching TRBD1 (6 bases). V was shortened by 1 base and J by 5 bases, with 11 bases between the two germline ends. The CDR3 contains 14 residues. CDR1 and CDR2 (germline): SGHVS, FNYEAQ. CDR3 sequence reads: CASSLGGGLTEAFF. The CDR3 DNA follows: TGTGCCAGCAGCTTAGGCGGGGGGCTTACTGAAGCTTTCTTT.

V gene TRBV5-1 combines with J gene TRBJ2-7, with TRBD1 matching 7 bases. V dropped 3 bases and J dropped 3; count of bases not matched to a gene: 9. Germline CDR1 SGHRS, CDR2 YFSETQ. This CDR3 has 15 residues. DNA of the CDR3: TGCGCCAGCAGCTGGGGAACAGGGGCAGGCTACGAGCAGTACTTC. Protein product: CASSWGTGAGYEQYF.

The CDR3, as DNA: TGTGCCAGCAGTACTACTAGCGGGTTTGACGGCGAGCAGTACTTC. It encodes CASSTTSGFDGEQYF. The V and J genes are TRBV3-1 (or the pseudogene TRBV3-2) and TRBJ2-7, with 9 bases fitting TRBD2. From germline, CDR1 is LGHDT and CDR2 YNNKEL (reference sequence). J gave up 6 bases and V 6 bases, and 12 bases lay outside the gene matches. This CDR3 has 15 amino acids.

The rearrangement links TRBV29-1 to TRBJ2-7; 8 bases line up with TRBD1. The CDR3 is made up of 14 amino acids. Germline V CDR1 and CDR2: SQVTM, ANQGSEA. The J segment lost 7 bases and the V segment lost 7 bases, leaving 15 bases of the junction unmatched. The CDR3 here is CSAKAPYRGEEQYF. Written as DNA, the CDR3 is TGCAGCGCCAAAGCACCCTACAGGGGGGAAGAGCAGTACTTC.

This chain's CDR3 is CAISVPRGGSTDTQYF. Here the CDR3 DNA reads TGTGCCATCAGTGTCCCCAGAGGGGGAAGCACAGATACGCAGTATTTT. The gene calls are TRBV10-3 and TRBJ2-3; possible D gene TRBD1, 6 bases. Germline CDR1 is ENHRY and CDR2 is SYGVKD. Trimming took 4 bases from V and 0 from J, leaving 14 bases between them. The CDR3 is 16 amino acids.

The CDR3: CASSPTGASPNTEAFF. The CDR3 coding sequence is TGTGCCAGCTCACCGACAGGGGCGTCCCCGAACACTGAAGCTTTCTTT. The chain combines TRBV18 with TRBJ1-1, with 8 bases identical to TRBD1. The junction had 7 bases not matched to a gene; V was cut back by 3 bases and J by 1 base. The CDR3 totals 16 residues. Germline V gene lookup returns CDR1 KGHSH and CDR2 LQKENI. The full variable domain, rest sourced from reference TRBV18 and TRBJ1-1, is NAGVMQNPRHLVRRRGQEARLRCSPMKGHSHVYWYRQLPEEGLKFMVYLQKENIIDESGMPKERFSAEFPKEGPSILRIQQVVRGDSAAYFCASSPTGASPNTEAFFGQGTRLTVV.

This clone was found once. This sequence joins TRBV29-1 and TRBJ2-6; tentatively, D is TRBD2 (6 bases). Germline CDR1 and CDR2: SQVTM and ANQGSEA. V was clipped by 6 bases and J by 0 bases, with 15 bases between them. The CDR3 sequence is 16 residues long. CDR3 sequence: CSVGPGSPSGANVLTF. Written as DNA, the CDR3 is TGCAGCGTGGGACCCGGGAGTCCCTCTGGGGCCAACGTCCTGACTTTC.

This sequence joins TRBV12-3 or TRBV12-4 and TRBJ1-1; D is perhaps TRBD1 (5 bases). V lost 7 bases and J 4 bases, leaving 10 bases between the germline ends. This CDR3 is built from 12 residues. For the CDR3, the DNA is TGTGCCAGCATCCGGGGGGGCACTGAAGCTTTCTTT. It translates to CASIRGGTEAFF.

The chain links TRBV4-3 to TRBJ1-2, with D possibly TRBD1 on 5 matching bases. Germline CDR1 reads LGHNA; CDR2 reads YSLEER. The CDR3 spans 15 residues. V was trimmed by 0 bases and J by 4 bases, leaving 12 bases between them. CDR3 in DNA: TGCGCCAGCAGCCAAGATAGGGGAGGGGTCTATGGCTACACCTTC. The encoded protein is CASSQDRGGVYGYTF.